The rows below give T cell receptor beta chains drawn from one sample of a study of human T cells and chemical hapten exposure. Using its own MiXCR run on the RACE reads, TCRdb lists one record per CDR3 protein. This table has 75,000 to 90,000 distinct CDR3 sequences, 7.5% to 9.5% appearing once. The sequenced sample was whole blood, obtained in connection with sensitization to the hapten diphenylcyclopropenone (DPC). The source is a woman aged 25-40 years with alopecia areata. Some clones in this sample may be carry-over from other donors' samples. Both conserved end residues are part of each CDR3. Fields, in order: J gene, V gene, CDR3 length, CDR3 protein.

>TRBJ1-6|TRBV9|13
CASSVLEGSPLHF
>TRBJ2-7|TRBV2|13
CASSVSGSYEQYF
>TRBJ2-2|TRBV5-1|17
CASSVLGLAKSTGELFF
>TRBJ2-5|TRBV20-1|13
CSARGTGLETQYF
>TRBJ1-1|TRBV29-1|14
CSVPTQGLDTEAFF
>TRBJ2-1|TRBV7-2|14
CASSLAGVHNEQFF
>TRBJ2-5|TRBV3-1|13
CASMGTLQETQYF
>TRBJ2-3|TRBV7-8|20
CASSPRRASGGRKQGDTQYF
>TRBJ2-3|TRBV20-1|13
CSAGLRDTDTQYF
>TRBJ1-6|TRBV12-3/TRBV12-4|13
CASSPDPAPPLHF